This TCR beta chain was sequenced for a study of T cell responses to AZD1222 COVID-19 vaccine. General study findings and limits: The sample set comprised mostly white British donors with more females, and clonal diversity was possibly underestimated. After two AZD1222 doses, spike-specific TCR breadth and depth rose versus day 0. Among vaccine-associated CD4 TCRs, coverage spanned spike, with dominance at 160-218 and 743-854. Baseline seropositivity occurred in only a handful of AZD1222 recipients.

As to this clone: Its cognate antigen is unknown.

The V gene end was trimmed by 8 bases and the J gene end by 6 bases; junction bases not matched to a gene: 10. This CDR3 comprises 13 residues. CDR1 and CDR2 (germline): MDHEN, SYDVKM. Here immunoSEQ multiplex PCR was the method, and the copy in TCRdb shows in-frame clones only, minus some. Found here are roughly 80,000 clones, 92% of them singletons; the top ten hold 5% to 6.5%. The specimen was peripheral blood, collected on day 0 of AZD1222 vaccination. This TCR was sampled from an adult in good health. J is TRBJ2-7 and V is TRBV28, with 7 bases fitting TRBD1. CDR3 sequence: CASEGTVVGEQYF. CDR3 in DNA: TGTGCCAGCGAAGGGACAGTCGTGGGCGAGCAGTACTTC.